These T cell receptor beta chains were read from a single sample in a study of shared clonotypes between healthy human individuals. Some clones are missing from TCRdb's copy, which holds only in-frame ones; the method was immunoSEQ multiplex PCR. The table has about 700,000 clones, around 74% seen once; the top ten hold under 2%. Sequenced material: memory CD4+ T cells sorted from blood. These receptors were obtained from a woman in her 30s in good health. CDR3s include the opening cysteine and the closing phenylalanine or tryptophan. A D gene is named only where the DNA matches it firmly. Size is omitted from some rows. Given values are once, few, many or a class for expanded clones.

size,V,J,D,CDR3,DNA
few,TRBV28,TRBJ1-6,-,CASSLGTNYSPLHF,TGTGCCAGCAGTTTAGGGACGAATTATTCACCCCTCCACTTT
-,TRBV4-1,TRBJ2-7,TRBD2,CASSRGLAGPSSYEQYF,TGCGCCAGCAGCCGGGGACTAGCGGGCCCGAGCTCCTACGAGCAGTACTTC
-,TRBV28,TRBJ2-1,TRBD1,CASSSLQGARNEQFF,TGTGCCAGCAGTTCACTACAGGGGGCGCGGAATGAGCAGTTCTTC
few,TRBV27,TRBJ2-7,-,CASSFRPPGASDSEQYF,TGTGCCAGCAGTTTCCGTCCCCCGGGGGCTAGCGATTCCGAGCAGTACTTC
few,TRBV6-6,TRBJ1-4,-,CASSEVGTNEKLFF,TGTGCCAGCAGTGAGGTGGGAACTAATGAAAAACTGTTTTTT
-,TRBV2,TRBJ1-5,-,CASSQVNQPQHF,TGTGCCAGTTCACAGGTAAATCAGCCCCAGCATTTT
-,TRBV28,TRBJ2-7,TRBD2,CATRVAGDYSYEQYF,TGTGCCACCCGGGTAGCGGGAGACTACTCCTACGAGCAGTACTTC
-,TRBV28,TRBJ2-2,-,CASTSDNTGELFF,TGTGCCAGCACATCCGACAACACCGGGGAGCTGTTTTTT
-,TRBV9,TRBJ2-1,-,CASSRGLALLTTYNEQFF,TGTGCCAGCAGCAGAGGGCTAGCGCTACTAACAACATACAATGAGCAGTTCTTC
few,TRBV6-5,TRBJ2-2,TRBD2,CASSRTSGSGGELFF,TGTGCCAGCAGCCGGACTAGCGGGAGTGGCGGGGAGCTGTTTTTT
-,TRBV6-5,TRBJ1-2,-,CASSYSGAARYGYTF,TGTGCCAGCAGTTACTCGGGGGCAGCTCGCTATGGCTACACCTTC
many,TRBV20-1,TRBJ2-1,-,CSAQHEGQFF,TGCAGTGCCCAACACGAGGGGCAGTTCTTC
-,TRBV25-1,TRBJ2-5,TRBD2,CASSKREGGETQYF,TGTGCCAGCAGCAAGCGGGAGGGCGGGGAGACCCAGTACTTC
-,TRBV6-6,TRBJ2-7,TRBD2,CASSSPGTSGDYEQYF,TGTGCCAGCAGTTCCCCCGGGACTAGCGGGGATTACGAGCAGTACTTC
once,TRBV21-1,TRBJ1-5,-,CASSKGGPIQPQHF,TGTGCCAGCAGCAAAGGAGGACCTATTCAGCCCCAGCATTTT
-,TRBV6-1,TRBJ1-3,-,CASTWSSGNTIYF,TGTGCCAGCACCTGGAGCTCTGGAAACACCATATATTTT
once,TRBV27,TRBJ2-3,-,CASSLSRATPPRGSTDTQYF,TGTGCCAGCAGTTTATCCAGAGCCACCCCCCCCCGCGGGAGCACAGATACGCAGTATTTT
-,TRBV15,TRBJ2-1,-,CATSRDPLEPNEQFF,TGTGCCACCAGCAGAGATCCCCTGGAGCCCAATGAGCAGTTCTTC
-,TRBV28,TRBJ1-1,TRBD1,CASSRQGWNTEAFF,TGTGCCAGCAGTAGACAGGGCTGGAACACTGAAGCTTTCTTT
few,TRBV4-1,TRBJ1-2,TRBD1,CASSQDRTGGASNYGYTF,TGCGCCAGCAGCCAAGATAGGACAGGGGGCGCGTCGAACTATGGCTACACCTTC
-,TRBV28,TRBJ1-5,-,CASSLGQHNQPQHF,TGTGCCAGCAGTTTGGGGCAGCACAATCAGCCCCAGCATTTT